This TCR beta chain was captured by sequencing in a study of CD8 T cells in Susac syndrome. Random hexamers served to reverse transcribe roughly 0.45 to 1 ug RNA. An immunoSEQ multiplex PCR generated amplified TCR beta CDR3 products spanning 54 Vbeta and 13 Jbeta. A single record per CDR3 protein comes from TCRdb applying MiXCR to the immunoSEQ multiplex PCR reads. The data hold under 250,000 distinct CDR3 sequences, with around 93% observed a single time. This clonotype has only one observation. From blood CD8+ and CD4+ T cells, TCR beta sequences were generated. The germline V gene has CDR1 KGHDR and CDR2 SFDVKD. V lost 4 bases and J lost 5, with 6 bases in between. The CDR3 has 12 residues.

V gene TRBV24-1 combines with J gene TRBJ2-3; no clear D gene. The sequence derives from a human donor with Susac syndrome. What was sequenced was CD4+ T cells from PBMCs. The CDR3 protein is CATSDPLDTQYF. CDR3 in DNA: TGTGCCACCAGTGACCCCCTAGATACGCAGTATTTT.